Below, 12 T cell receptor beta chains from the same sample are listed, as sequenced in a study of shared T cell receptors in the human thymus. The assay was immunoSEQ multiplex PCR, and TCRdb's table has in-frame clones only and misses some. The repertoire holds about 540,000 clones, with around 78% as singletons. This sample also appeared in a second study, on human thymus T cells.

Material: thymocytes. Receptors were obtained from a boy in the first two years of life with a congenital heart defect.

This clone has a single count. The chain is built from TRBV6-4 and TRBJ2-5, with a tentative D call TRBD2 (6 bases). The V gene lost 4 bases and the J gene lost 2 bases, with 14 bases spanning the gap. The germline V gene has CDR1 MRHNA and CDR2 SNTAGT. This CDR3 comprises 15 residues. The CDR3 here is CASSAEGTPQETQYF. DNA for the CDR3: TGTGCCAGCAGTGCCGAAGGGACTCCTCAAGAGACCCAGTACTTC.

The chain joins TRBV10-3 to TRBJ2-3; 8 nucleotides line up with TRBD2. Per germline, CDR1 ENHRY and CDR2 SYGVKD. The CDR3 extends over 15 amino acids. The V gene end was trimmed by 5 bases and the J gene end by 3 bases; junction bases not matched to a gene: 7. Written as DNA, the CDR3 is TGTGCCATCAGTTCCCGGGAGGGCCTTACAGATACGCAGTATTTT. It is translated as CAISSREGLTDTQYF.

The chain joins TRBV6-6 to TRBJ2-1, with 9 bases fitting TRBD2. In germline, CDR1 is MNHNY, CDR2 SVGAGI (reference sequence). CDR3 length: 16 residues. J was trimmed by 2 bases and V by 0 bases; bases with no gene match: 2. In DNA, the CDR3 is TGTGCCAGCAGTTACTCCCTAGCGGGGCCCTACAATGAGCAGTTCTTC. Its protein product is CASSYSLAGPYNEQFF.

The rearrangement uses TRBV10-3 and TRBJ2-7; 7 bases align to TRBD2. The length of the CDR3 is 13 residues. Germline V gives CDR1 ENHRY, CDR2 SYGVKD. With 3 bases clipped from V and 6 bases from J, the junction kept 5 bases outside the gene matches. This CDR3 reads CAISELARLEQYF. The CDR3 region has the DNA TGTGCCATCAGTGAACTAGCGAGGCTCGAGCAGTACTTC.

In this sample, this clone turned up once. Other DNA sequences in this specimen translate into the identical CDR3. CDR3 nucleotide sequence: TGTGCCAGCTCCCCCCCCTCGACTAGCGGGAGTCCATACGAGCAGTACTTC. It codes for CASSPPSTSGSPYEQYF. The rearrangement joins TRBV18 to TRBJ2-7, with 12 bases that match TRBD2. The germline CDR1 and CDR2 sequences are KGHSH and LQKENI. V dropped 6 bases and J dropped 4; count of bases not matched to a gene: 13. This CDR3 has 17 residues.

The genes are TRBV2 and TRBJ1-1, with 8 bases identical to TRBD1. CDR1 is SNHLY, CDR2 FYNNEI, per germline. After removal of 5 bases from V and 5 bases from J, the junction contained 7 bases not matched to a gene. This CDR3 is 14 amino acids long. The CDR3, as DNA: TGTGCCAGCAGTCACCACAGGGGGAGGACTGAAGCTTTCTTT. Protein product: CASSHHRGRTEAFF.

The genes are TRBV18 and TRBJ2-7, with a weak D call TRBD1 (6 bases). The CDR3 length is 13 residues. Germline V gene data show CDR1 as KGHSH and CDR2 as LQKENI. Trimming took 8 bases from V and 3 from J, leaving 14 bases between them. The CDR3 region has the DNA TGTGCCAGCCAGGGACACCCGGGCTACGAGCAGTACTTC. It specifies CASQGHPGYEQYF.

The chain joins TRBV6-9 to TRBJ2-7, with 11 bases matching TRBD2. V dropped 2 bases and J dropped 6; count of bases not matched to a gene: 6. Looked up from germline, CDR1 is MNHGY and CDR2 is SVAAGI. The CDR3 is 15 amino acids. CDR3: CASSYVAGGPFEQYF. The CDR3 coding sequence is TGTGCCAGCAGTTATGTAGCGGGAGGGCCCTTCGAGCAGTACTTC.

V and J are TRBV7-2 and TRBJ2-7, with TRBD1 matching over 9 bases. CDR3 size: 14 residues. Trimming removed 4 bases from V and 4 bases from J; junction bases left unmatched: 5. Germline V gene lookup returns CDR1 SGHTA and CDR2 FQGNSA. CDR3 protein: CASSSRDREYEQYF. The DNA for the CDR3 is TGTGCCAGCAGCTCGAGGGACAGGGAGTACGAGCAGTACTTC.

CDR3 sequence (DNA): TGTGCCAGCAGCCCCGGGGACAGGGAGGAGGCTTATAGCAATCAGCCCCAGCATTTT. The encoded protein is CASSPGDREEAYSNQPQHF. V gene TRBV7-9 combines with J gene TRBJ1-5; 9 bases match TRBD1. Germline-derived CDR1 and CDR2 are SEHNR and FQNEAQ (reference sequence). CDR3 length: 19 amino acids. J was trimmed by 0 bases and V by 5 bases; bases with no gene match: 14.

The chain carries TRBV6-1 and TRBJ2-5; 11 bases are a match to TRBD1. Germline V gene lookup returns CDR1 MNHNS and CDR2 SASEGT. With V trimmed by 1 base and J by 5 bases, 6 bases remained unmatched. The CDR3 is 16 amino acids. The CDR3 sequence is CASSEDWTGGVETQYF. Here the CDR3 DNA reads TGTGCCAGCAGTGAAGATTGGACAGGGGGCGTTGAGACCCAGTACTTC.

The V and J genes are TRBV5-1 and TRBJ2-2, with 7 bases matching TRBD2. This CDR3 region has 16 residues. The V and J ends lost 1 base and 7 bases, in that order; junction bases with no gene match: 10. Germline V gives CDR1 SGHRS, CDR2 YFSETQ. In DNA, the CDR3 is TGCGCCAGCAGCTTGCGTTGCGGGAGTGAAAGCGGGGAGCTGTTTTTT. This sequence encodes CASSLRCGSESGELFF.